This TCR beta chain derives from a study of CD8+ T cells in alopecia areata. Study-level findings and limits: Normal-skin resident alphabeta T cells also appear among scalp sample sequences.

The CDR3 is 13 residues long. Germline V gene sequence: CDR1 GTSNPN, CDR2 SVGIG (reference sequence). Isolated RNA was reverse transcribed into cDNA used as the sequencing template. Measured with immunoSEQ multiplex PCR; TCRdb has only the in-frame clones, and not every one. This sample yields 150,000 to 200,000 clones, of which approximately 59% are seen a single time; about 14% belongs to the top ten. Notes on this clone: The antigen is not known. A junction end diverges from the germline sequence, so it may reflect a read error.

The gene calls are TRBV30 and TRBJ1-2; possible D gene TRBD1, 5 bases. The source is a human donor with alopecia areata. The specimen was CD4+ T cells sorted from blood, collected at week 0. DNA for the CDR3: TGTGCCCGGAGTGAGAGGGGAGGGGTCGGCTACACCTTC. Translating it yields CARSERGGVGYTF. The variable domain in full, with the rest retrieved from reference TRBV30 and TRBJ1-2, is SQTIHQWPATLVQPVGSPLSLECTVEGTSNPNLYWYRQAAGRGLQLLFYSVGIGQISSEVPQNLSASRPQDRQFILSSKKLLLSDSGFYLCARSERGGVGYTFGSGTRLTVV.